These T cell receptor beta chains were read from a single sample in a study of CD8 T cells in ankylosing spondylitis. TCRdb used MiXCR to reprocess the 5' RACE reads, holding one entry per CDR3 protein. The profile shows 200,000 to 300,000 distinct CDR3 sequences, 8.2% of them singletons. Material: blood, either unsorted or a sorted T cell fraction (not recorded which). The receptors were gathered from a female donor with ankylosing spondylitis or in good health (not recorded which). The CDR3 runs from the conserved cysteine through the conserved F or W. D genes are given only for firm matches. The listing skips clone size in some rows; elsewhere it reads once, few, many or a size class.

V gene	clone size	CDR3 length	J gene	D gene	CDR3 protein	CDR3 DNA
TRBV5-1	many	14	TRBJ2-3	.	CASSLVQGVDTQYF	TGCGCCAGCAGCTTGGTACAGGGAGTCGATACGCAGTATTTT
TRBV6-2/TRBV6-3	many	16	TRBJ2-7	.	CASSYSGGHAIYEQYF	TGTGCCAGCAGTTACTCGGGGGGTCACGCTATCTACGAGCAGTACTTC
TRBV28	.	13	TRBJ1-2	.	CASSFRPPNGYTF	TGTGCCAGCAGTTTCAGGCCGCCGAATGGCTACACCTTC
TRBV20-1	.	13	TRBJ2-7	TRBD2	CSASPAGVYEQYF	TGCAGTGCTAGCCCAGCGGGAGTCTACGAGCAGTACTTC
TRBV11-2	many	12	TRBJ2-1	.	CASRPQGDEQFF	TGTGCCAGCAGGCCACAGGGAGACGAGCAGTTCTTC
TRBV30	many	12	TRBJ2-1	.	CAWSPGTAEQFF	TGTGCCTGGAGTCCCGGGACCGCCGAGCAGTTCTTC
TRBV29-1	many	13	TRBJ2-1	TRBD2	CSVAGLAGNEQFF	TGCAGCGTTGCAGGACTAGCGGGAAATGAGCAGTTCTTC
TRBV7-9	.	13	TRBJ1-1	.	CASSFQATTEAFF	TGTGCCAGCAGCTTTCAGGCTACCACTGAAGCTTTCTTT
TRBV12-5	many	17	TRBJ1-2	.	CASGLAVQRLRHYGYTF	TGTGCTAGTGGTTTGGCAGTTCAGAGACTGAGGCACTATGGCTACACCTTC
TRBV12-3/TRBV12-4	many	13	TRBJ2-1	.	CASGGISYNEQFF	TGTGCCAGCGGCGGGATATCCTACAATGAGCAGTTCTTC
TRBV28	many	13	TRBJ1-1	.	CASREGGYTEAFF	TGTGCCAGCAGGGAGGGCGGGTACACTGAAGCTTTCTTT
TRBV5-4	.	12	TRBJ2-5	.	CASRSSGETQYF	TGTGCCAGCAGGTCGAGTGGGGAGACCCAGTACTTC
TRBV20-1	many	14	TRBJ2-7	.	CSARPIDEPYEQYF	TGCAGTGCTAGGCCCATCGACGAGCCCTACGAGCAGTACTTC
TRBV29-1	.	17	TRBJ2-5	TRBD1	CSVEGRDRGPLLEIQYF	TGCAGCGTTGAAGGGAGGGACAGGGGGCCACTCCTGGAGATCCAGTACTTC
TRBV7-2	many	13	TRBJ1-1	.	CASSRGGSTEAFF	TGTGCCAGCAGCCGGGGGGGCAGCACTGAAGCTTTCTTT
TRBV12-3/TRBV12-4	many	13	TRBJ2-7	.	CASSLRHGYEQYF	TGTGCCAGCAGCCTGAGACACGGCTACGAGCAGTACTTC
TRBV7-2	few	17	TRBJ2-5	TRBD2	CASISGLAGILQETQYF	TGTGCCAGCATCTCCGGACTAGCGGGAATACTCCAAGAGACCCAGTACTTC
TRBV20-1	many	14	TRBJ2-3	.	CSVEGRGDTDTQYF	TGCAGTGTAGAGGGGCGAGGAGACACAGATACGCAGTATTTT
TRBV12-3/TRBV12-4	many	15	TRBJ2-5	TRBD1	CASSSRDRGRETQYF	TGTGCCAGCAGTTCCCGGGACAGGGGGCGTGAGACCCAGTACTTC
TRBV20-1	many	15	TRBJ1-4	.	CSARDHRDGGEKLFF	TGCAGTGCTAGAGATCATAGGGATGGCGGTGAAAAACTGTTTTTT
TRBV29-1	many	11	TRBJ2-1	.	CSVNSAFEQFF	TGCAGCGTGAATAGCGCCTTTGAGCAGTTCTTC
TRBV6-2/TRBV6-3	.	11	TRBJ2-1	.	CASRLVNEQFF	TGTGCCAGCCGCCTCGTCAATGAGCAGTTCTTC
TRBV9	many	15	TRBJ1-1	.	CASSDLAGAVAEAFF	TGTGCCAGCAGCGACTTAGCGGGGGCCGTCGCTGAAGCTTTCTTT